These 8 T cell receptor beta chains came from one sample sequenced in a study of T cells in Graves' hyperthyroidism and ophthalmopathy. TCR beta CDR3 sequences were amplified from RNA transcripts. First-round RT-PCR of the TCR CDR3 relied on the HTBI primer set. A single record per CDR3 protein comes from TCRdb applying MiXCR to the multiplex PCR reads. Counted here are 490,000 or so distinct CDR3 sequences, 20% occurring once; the ten biggest clones make up around 50%. The specimen was blood. Every receptor here comes from a man aged 40-49 years with Graves' ophthalmopathy.

The chain joins TRBV20-1 to TRBJ1-5, with D hard to call. The V gene lost 3 bases and the J gene lost 1 base, with 13 bases spanning the gap. The V gene's germline CDR1 is DFQATT and CDR2 SNEGSKA (reference sequence). The CDR3 is made up of 15 amino acids. The CDR3 DNA sequence: TGCAGTGCTAGGTGGGCCTCGGGGAGCAATCAGCCCCAGCATTTT. It codes for CSARWASGSNQPQHF.

V gene TRBV4-1 combines with J gene TRBJ2-2; tentative D call: TRBD2 (5 bases). The CDR3 sequence is 15 residues long. Trimming shortened V by 0 bases and J by 4 bases, and 9 bases separated the two germline ends. Germline V lookup: CDR1 MGHRA, CDR2 YSYEKL. CDR3 in DNA: TGCGCCAGCAGCCAAGATTACGGGGTCACCGGGGAGCTGTTTTTT. Translating it yields CASSQDYGVTGELFF.

This clonotype was seen ten or more times. The V gene is TRBV2, the J gene TRBJ2-1, with 12 bases matching TRBD2. The germline gives CDR1 SNHLY, CDR2 FYNNEI. J was trimmed by 8 bases and V by 6 bases; bases with no gene match: 5. This CDR3 is built from 14 residues. The CDR3 DNA follows: TGTGCCAGCAGCGGACTAGCGGGGACGGATGAGCAGTTCTTC. It is translated as CASSGLAGTDEQFF.

This clonotype was found many times. This rearrangement joins TRBV28 to TRBJ2-5, with TRBD2 identical over 10 bases. The V gene's germline CDR1 is MDHEN and CDR2 SYDVKM. The CDR3 loop spans 17 amino acids. Trimming cost V 4 bases and J 7 bases; bases outside gene matches: 15. The CDR3 DNA sequence: TGTGCCAGCAGTTCGTCTCCTGGACTAGCGGCCTCCGGGACCCAGTACTTC. Translated: CASSSSPGLAASGTQYF.

This chain links TRBV30 with TRBJ2-2, with D maybe TRBD1 (6 bases). This CDR3 contains 13 residues. In germline, CDR1 is GTSNPN, CDR2 SVGIG (reference sequence). V lost 5 bases, J lost 7 bases, and 14 bases lay in between. This chain's CDR3 is CAWGAGTIGELFF. CDR3 in DNA: TGTGCCTGGGGCGCCGGGACAATCGGGGAGCTGTTTTTT.

This clonotype was detected a few times. The rearrangement joins TRBV15 to TRBJ2-3; possibly TRBD2 for D (6 bases). Looked up from germline, CDR1 is LNHNV and CDR2 is YYDKDF (reference sequence). V was pared by 0 bases and J by 1 base, with 17 bases between. The CDR3 totals 18 residues. The CDR3 spells CATSRDFRTGAGTDTQYF. The CDR3 region has the DNA TGTGCCACCAGCAGAGATTTTAGAACGGGAGCTGGCACAGATACGCAGTATTTT.

In its sample, this clonotype was seen many times. V gene TRBV7-9 combines with J gene TRBJ1-2; D uncertain. Germline V lookup: CDR1 SEHNR, CDR2 FQNEAQ (reference sequence). The CDR3 has 11 residues. The V end lost 5 bases, the J end lost 2 bases, and 3 bases lay between the germline ends. CDR3 sequence: CASSRNYGYTF. CDR3 coding DNA: TGTGCCAGCAGCAGGAACTATGGCTACACCTTC.

This clonotype has more than one count but fewer than ten. The rearrangement links TRBV9 to TRBJ2-2; D unresolved. Germline CDR1 reads SGDLS; CDR2 reads YYNGEE. Deletions cut 3 bases from V and 0 bases from J, with 9 bases between. The CDR3 consists of 15 residues. CDR3 nucleotides: TGTGCCAGCAGCGCCCGCCGATCGAACACCGGGGAGCTGTTTTTT. It specifies CASSARRSNTGELFF.